This record looks at one T cell receptor (beta chain) sequence and its context. It lacks a known antigen. Per-base quality was not reported, and no clone a single base away is much larger than it. The data derive from a study of shared clonotypes between healthy human individuals (dated by TCRdb to the early 2020s). Concerning the study at large: Three men and a couple of women, aged 18 to 49 years, made up the cohort. Per donor, three plates each were used for CD4 naive and CD4 memory, two for CD8 naive, and one for CD8 memory. To estimate repertoire size and how much clonotype sharing occurs between individuals, the study deeply sequenced the blood TCR repertoires of several healthy adults. To increase sequencing depth and limit assay-specific biases, TCR repertoire library preparation and sequencing were carried out by different laboratories using diverse techniques. Leukapheresis yielded between about 0.85 and 10 billion PBMCs per donor.

TCR CDR3 regions were amplified from genomic DNA by multiplex PCR using the deep immunoSEQ assay. For each cell subset, the extracted genomic DNA was distributed evenly across all wells of several immunoSEQ 96-well plates, and each plate served as one replicate. For sorted subsets, about 200 ng genomic DNA, equal to 25,000 to 35,000 T cell genomes, was loaded into each replicate PCR. The purified libraries were quantified using a Qubit 3.0 fluorometer, sized with a Bioanalyzer 2100, and then quantified again using the KAPA Library Quantification kit. Every immunoSEQ 96-well plate was sequenced on a dedicated single-read 150-cycle Illumina NextSeq 550 flow cell. Per the source publication's procedure: The immunoSEQ output contained only junctional sequences without quality scores, so filtering could not match that applied to full-length reads. To assign V/J genes and CDR3, sequences were annotated against IMGT germline references using PyIR, a Python wrapper for IgBLAST v1.9. Reads were filtered out if the reads had weak V/J assignments (E-value above 1e-6), no CDR3, stop codons, out-of-frame junctions, or ambiguous translated residues. V3J clonotypes were defined by identical inferred V gene, J gene, and CDR3 amino acid sequence. To compute the percentage overlap between repertoires, the number of shared unique clonotypes was divided by the size of the smaller repertoire. Three approaches were used to assess repertoire richness: RTK rarefaction, the Chao1 estimator, and Recon v2.1 estimates of unobserved clonotypes. OLGA was used to compute generation probabilities for all TCRbeta clonotypes that the gDNA method yielded from a few donors. TCRdb holds this immuneACCESS table with in-frame rearrangements only. Some clones are missing; in checked studies, unresolved V genes explain under half, and the rest has no known cause. V and J calls and clone size are as listed in that table; D and trimming were resolved from the DNA. For this sample the table gives about 2.1 million clones, of which just under 95% were detected only once. The ten biggest clones cover less than 2% of the sample.

Relative to germline, V is 1 base shorter and J is 13 bases shorter, with 11 bases between their ends. Spanning cysteine to phenylalanine, the CDR3 consists of 12 amino acids. The CDR3 DNA has 36 bases and is translated from base 1. The CDR1 and CDR2 encoded by the germline V gene (reference sequence) are SEHNR and FQNEAQ. The investigation overall reported the following: Incomplete sequencing was indicated by rarefaction of sorted-subset datasets, despite the large sequencing depth. Because the study included a small number of donors, the genetic and exposure-history diversity represented was limited. Based on pairwise subsampling, the degree of clonotype sharing among donors was expected to be affected by sequencing depth. Estimated clonotype richness was generally larger for naive than for memory subsets. Sampling was restricted to blood, and TCR repertoires in tissues likely differ from the TCR repertoires found in blood. Higher generation probabilities were observed for clonotypes shared by all four sorted-subset donors than for non-shared clonotypes. Across four donors, about 4.5% of naive CD4, approximately 3.6% of naive CD8, approximately 2.5% of memory CD4, and around 0.4% of memory CD8 clonotypes were shared.

CD8 naive samples were CD45RO-negative cells positively selected for CCR7, giving a CD45RA+CCR7+ population that excluded TemRA cells. Donors were healthy HIV-negative adults with no recently reported acute infections or vaccinations. Every donor was a Caucasian adult living in Nashville, Tennessee, USA. Blood was obtained by leukapheresis, after which PBMCs were separated by Ficoll-Histopaque density gradient centrifugation and cryopreserved in liquid nitrogen vapor phase. Purity and quantity of every magnetically sorted T cell population were checked by analytical flow cytometry. From each sorted fraction, genomic DNA was isolated and quantified by UV absorbance on a Nanodrop 2000c.

The sequencing input was naive CD8+ T cells from PBMCs. The label giving this sample's cell subset or site can be read as: CD45RA+CCR7+. The sequence was collected from a man between 18 and 35 years old in good health. Some clones in this sample may be carry-over from other donors' samples. This chain is built from TRBV7-9 and TRBJ2-4; the D gene cannot be resolved reliably. The CDR3: CASSLVAQLQYF. The DNA sequence is TGTGCCAGCAGCTTAGTCGCCCAGCTACAGTACTTC.